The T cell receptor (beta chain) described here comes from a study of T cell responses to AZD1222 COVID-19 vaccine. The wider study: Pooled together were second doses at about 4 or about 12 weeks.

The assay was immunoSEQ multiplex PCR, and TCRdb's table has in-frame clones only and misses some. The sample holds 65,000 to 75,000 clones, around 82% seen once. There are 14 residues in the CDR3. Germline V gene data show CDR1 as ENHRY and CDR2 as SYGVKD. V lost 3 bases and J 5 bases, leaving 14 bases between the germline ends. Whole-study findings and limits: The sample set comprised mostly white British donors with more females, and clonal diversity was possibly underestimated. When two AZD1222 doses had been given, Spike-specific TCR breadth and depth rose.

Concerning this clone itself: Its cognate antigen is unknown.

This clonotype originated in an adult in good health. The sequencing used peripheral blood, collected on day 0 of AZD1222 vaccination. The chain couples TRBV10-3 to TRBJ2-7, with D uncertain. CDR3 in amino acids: CAISEVLTADEQYF. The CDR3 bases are TGTGCCATCAGTGAAGTCCTAACGGCCGACGAGCAGTACTTC.